This entry lists 27 T cell receptor beta chains sequenced from one sample in a study of T cells in Graves' hyperthyroidism and ophthalmopathy. The source material, RNA transcripts, was used to amplify TCR beta CDR3 regions. HTBI primers were the set used in a first-round RT-PCR of the TCR CDR3. TCRdb itself ran the multiplex PCR reads through MiXCR, one entry per CDR3 protein. Seen here are approximately 610,000 distinct CDR3 sequences, roughly 15% observed once, and the top ten hold around 4.5%. Sequencing used blood. The source is a woman aged 40 to 50 with Graves' ophthalmopathy.

This clonotype was seen repeatedly, ten times or more. V gene TRBV28 combines with J gene TRBJ2-6, with D unclear. V lost 8 bases and J lost 2, with 4 bases in between. CDR1 and CDR2 (germline): MDHEN, SYDVKM. The CDR3 runs 12 residues. CDR3 coding DNA: TGTGCCAGCGGAACTGGGGCCAACGTCCTGACTTTC. Amino acid sequence: CASGTGANVLTF.

V usage is TRBV24-1 and J usage is TRBJ1-5, with D perhaps TRBD1 (6 bases). The CDR3 is 14 amino acids. Germline CDR1 reads KGHDR; CDR2 reads SFDVKD. V was trimmed by 5 bases and J by 6 bases, leaving 13 bases between them. CDR3 coding DNA: TGTGCCACCAGTGTTGGGGGGCGCGGTCAGCCCCAGCATTTT. This gives the protein CATSVGGRGQPQHF.

Comments on this clonotype: This clone may be a read error of a much larger clone one base away. The chain has TRBV27 and TRBJ2-7, with 8 bases that match TRBD2. The CDR3 is made up of 15 amino acids. Germline CDR1 is MNHEY and CDR2 is SMNVEV (reference sequence). CDR3 sequence reads: CASSSLAGKTYEQHF. For the CDR3, the DNA is TGTGCCAGCAGTTCCCTAGCGGGTAAAACCTACGAGCAGCACTTC.

Many counts were recorded for this clonotype. V usage is TRBV27 and J usage is TRBJ2-7; the match to TRBD1 covers 9 bases. The CDR3 is 15 residues long. The germline V gene has CDR1 MNHEY and CDR2 SMNVEV (reference sequence). The junction had 11 bases not matched to a gene; V was cut back by 5 bases and J by 6 bases. CDR3 in DNA: TGTGCCAGCAGTGCATCGCGACAGGGGGGGCGCGAGCAGTACTTC. It codes for CASSASRQGGREQYF.

This clonotype was found a few times. J is TRBJ2-6 and V is TRBV19; D unresolved. Deletions cut 5 bases from V and 1 base from J, with 15 bases between. Germline loops: CDR1 LNHDA, CDR2 SQIVND (reference sequence). CDR3 length: 17 amino acids. CDR3 loop: CASSSDRLASGANVLTF. The DNA for the CDR3 is TGTGCCAGTAGTTCGGACCGCTTGGCGTCTGGGGCCAACGTCCTGACTTTC.

Ten or more counts support this clonotype. The V call is TRBV6-2 or TRBV6-3, the J call TRBJ1-2; D remains ambiguous. Germline V gene data show CDR1 as MNHEY and CDR2 as SVGEGT. V was trimmed by 2 bases and J by 4 bases, leaving 11 bases between them. The CDR3 length is 14 residues. CDR3 protein: CASSYQEGFYGYTF. The CDR3 nucleotides read TGTGCCAGCAGTTACCAGGAGGGCTTCTATGGCTACACCTTC.

This clonotype was recorded many times. The rearrangement links TRBV6-1 to TRBJ1-3, with TRBD1 as a possible D gene (6 bases). The CDR3 length is 16 residues. The V end was cut by 1 base, the J end by 0 bases, with 10 bases between. CDR1 and CDR2 (germline): MNHNS, SASEGT. The CDR3 nucleotides are TGTGCCAGCAGTGAAGGGGACATCGTCTCTGGAAACACCATATATTTT. It specifies CASSEGDIVSGNTIYF.

This clonotype occurred many times. The chain has TRBV4-1 and TRBJ2-4; D not resolved. This CDR3 spans 13 amino acids. V lost 1 base and J lost 6, with 7 bases in between. Germline V CDR1 and CDR2: MGHRA, YSYEKL. The CDR3 bases are TGCGCCAGCAGCCAAGGTTACGGAAACATTCAGTACTTC. Amino acids: CASSQGYGNIQYF.

This clonotype was seen at least ten times. The V and J genes are TRBV6-1 and TRBJ2-7; D remains ambiguous. The CDR3 totals 15 residues. Per the germline V gene, CDR1 is MNHNS and CDR2 is SASEGT. Deletions cut 4 bases from V and 3 bases from J, with 16 bases between. The CDR3 protein is CASSVSPHELYEQYF. CDR3 in DNA: TGTGCCAGCAGTGTATCCCCGCACGAGCTCTACGAGCAGTACTTC.

The chain links TRBV19 to TRBJ2-2; 7 bases align to TRBD1. The CDR3 extends over 14 amino acids. Germline V gives CDR1 LNHDA, CDR2 SQIVND (reference sequence). The trim removed 7 bases at V and 4 bases at J, leaving 6 bases unmatched. The CDR3 is CASTTTGSTGELFF. The CDR3 nucleotides are TGTGCCAGTACCACGACAGGGTCCACCGGGGAGCTGTTTTTT. Complete variable domain (other parts from reference TRBV19 and TRBJ2-2): DGGITQSPKYLFRKEGQNVTLSCEQNLNHDAMYWYRQDPGQGLRLIYYSQIVNDFQKGDIAEGYSVSREKKESFPLTVTSAQKNPTAFYLCASTTTGSTGELFFGEGSRLTVL.

This clonotype was recorded many times. A junction boundary mismatches the germline segment, possibly from a read error. This chain joins TRBV7-7 and TRBJ1-2; TRBD1 might be the D (5 bases). The CDR3 spans 15 residues. Per the germline V gene, CDR1 is SSHAT and CDR2 is FNYEAQ (reference sequence). CDR3 nucleotide sequence: TGTGCTAGCAGCTGCCGAGGCAGGGCCACATATGGCTACACCTTC. It codes for CASSCRGRATYGYTF.

This clonotype showed up many times. The chain recombines TRBV6-5 with TRBJ2-5; TRBD2 aligns across 11 bases. The J segment lost 5 bases and the V segment lost 7 bases, leaving 3 bases of the junction unmatched. CDR1 is MNHEY and CDR2 is SVGAGI in the germline V gene. The CDR3 runs to 13 residues. The CDR3 region is CASTRLAGETQYF. In DNA, the CDR3 is TGTGCCAGCACTCGACTAGCGGGGGAGACCCAGTACTTC.

A few counts support this clonotype. Possible read error: a much larger clone is one base away. The J gene is TRBJ1-2, the V gene TRBV12-3 or TRBV12-4, with D unclear. The CDR3 extends over 15 amino acids. Trimming took off 5 bases at V and 0 bases at J, with 13 bases between the two ends. The CDR3 loop is CASSDYGEPNYGYTF. The CDR3 nucleotides are TGTGCCAGCAGTGACTACGGGGAACCTAACTATGGCTACACCTTC.

This clonotype showed up many times. The chain's CDR3 is CATSRDSLGGTEAFF. For the CDR3, the DNA is TGTGCCACCAGCAGAGATAGTTTGGGGGGGACTGAAGCTTTCTTT. This chain joins TRBV15 and TRBJ1-1; perhaps TRBD1 as D (5 bases). The CDR3 runs to 15 residues. V lost 0 bases and J 5 bases, leaving 13 bases between the germline ends. CDR1 is LNHNV, CDR2 YYDKDF, per germline (reference sequence).

This clonotype has ten or more counts. The chain couples TRBV12-3 or TRBV12-4 to TRBJ1-2, with 7 nucleotides matching TRBD1. There are 15 residues in the CDR3. The V gene end was trimmed by 0 bases and the J gene end by 4 bases; junction bases not matched to a gene: 5. CDR3 amino acids: CASSLASGGGYGYTF. CDR3 coding DNA: TGTGCCAGCAGTTTAGCGTCAGGGGGAGGCTATGGCTACACCTTC.

The chain joins TRBV11-3 to TRBJ2-5; TRBD2 matches at 14 bases. This CDR3 has 17 amino acids. Losses at the gene ends were 5 bases for V and 2 bases for J; bases not matched to a gene: 7. CDR1 and CDR2 (germline): SGHNT, YENEEA. CDR3 in amino acids: CASSPRTSGRLQETQYF. The DNA of the CDR3 is TGTGCCAGCAGCCCTAGGACTAGCGGGAGGCTTCAAGAGACCCAGTACTTC.

This chain connects TRBV6-5 to TRBJ2-4; no clear D gene. From germline, CDR1 is MNHEY and CDR2 SVGAGI. CDR3 length: 15 amino acids. The germline V and J ends were trimmed by 3 bases and 0 bases, with 9 bases remaining between them. For the CDR3, the DNA is TGTGCCAGCAGTTATCCGCAGCTAGCCAAAAACATTCAGTACTTC. Amino acid sequence: CASSYPQLAKNIQYF.

There are many counts of this clonotype. V is TRBV5-8 and J is TRBJ2-5; the D gene is possibly TRBD2 (5 bases). Germline assignment: CDR1 SGHTS and CDR2 YDEGEE. V dropped 2 bases and J dropped 5 bases, with 13 bases sitting between them. The CDR3 extends over 14 amino acids. CDR3 sequence: CASSFGIFGETQYF. The CDR3 nucleotides are TGTGCCAGCAGCTTCGGGATCTTCGGGGAGACCCAGTACTTC.

The J gene is TRBJ2-7, the V gene TRBV30; weak D call: TRBD1 (6 bases). This CDR3 is built from 13 residues. CDR1 GTSNPN and CDR2 SVGIG come from the germline V gene (reference sequence). Trimming removed 4 bases at V and 6 bases at J, with 16 bases between. The CDR3 nucleotides are TGTGCCTGGAAATACAGGGAAGGGGGCGAGCAGTACTTC. It specifies CAWKYREGGEQYF.

Concerning this clonotype: This may arise from a read error, as a much more abundant clone is one base away. This chain joins TRBV24-1 and TRBJ1-5; D is ambiguous. This CDR3 comprises 11 residues. CDR1 is KGHDR, CDR2 SFDVKD, per germline. CDR3 in DNA: TGTACCACCAGTGAAGGGAGAACCCAGCATTTT. This encodes CTTSEGRTQHF.

This clonotype has at least ten counts. The chain recombines TRBV12-3 or TRBV12-4 with TRBJ2-2; D gene ambiguous. V was cut by 3 bases and J by 8 bases, with 10 bases left in between. This CDR3 is built from 13 residues. The CDR3, as DNA: TGTGCCAGCAGTTTTGGCAGCCGGGGGGAGCTGTTTTTT. It specifies CASSFGSRGELFF.

The table lists this clonotype with many counts. This chain uses TRBV6-2 or TRBV6-3 with TRBJ2-4, with TRBD2 identical over 9 bases. V trimming: 6 bases; J trimming: 11 bases; junction bases outside the gene matches: 5. From germline, CDR1 is MNHEY and CDR2 SVGEGT. The length of the CDR3 is 12 residues. This CDR3 is CASRTGTSLQYF. In DNA form, the CDR3 reads TGTGCCAGCAGAACCGGGACTAGCCTTCAGTACTTC.

This clonotype was recorded many times. The J gene is TRBJ1-6, the V gene TRBV11-2, with 7 nucleotides matching TRBD1. The ends lost 5 bases at V and 4 bases at J; junction bases unmatched: 2. CDR1 is SGHAT and CDR2 is FQNNGV in the germline V gene. This CDR3 region has 14 residues. CDR3 residues: CASSVQGYNSPLHF. The CDR3 DNA is TGTGCCAGCAGCGTACAGGGGTATAATTCACCCCTCCACTTT.

This clonotype was counted at least ten times. The gene calls are TRBV2 and TRBJ2-7, with TRBD2 identical over 7 bases. The CDR3 totals 12 residues. After removal of 4 bases from V and 7 bases from J, the junction contained 4 bases not matched to a gene. The germline V gene encodes CDR1 SNHLY and CDR2 FYNNEI. The CDR3 sequence is CASSVPAGEQYF. DNA of the CDR3: TGTGCCAGCAGTGTGCCAGCGGGGGAGCAGTACTTC.

The chain is built from TRBV19 and TRBJ2-6, with no clear D. V dropped 7 bases and J dropped 0 bases, with 16 bases sitting between them. CDR1 LNHDA and CDR2 SQIVND come from the germline V gene (reference sequence). CDR3 length equals 17 residues. The DNA for the CDR3 is TGTGCCAGTACCGCCCGCCAGTCGGGCTCTGGGGCCAACGTCCTGACTTTC. As protein: CASTARQSGSGANVLTF.

The V and J genes are TRBV7-8 and TRBJ2-7, with D possibly matching TRBD1 (6 bases). This CDR3 is 13 amino acids long. The V end lost 5 bases, the J end lost 2 bases, and 10 bases lay between the germline ends. Germline V lookup: CDR1 SGHVS, CDR2 FQNEAQ. The DNA for the CDR3 is TGTGCCAGCAGCGCGCGACAGGCCTACGAGCAGTACTTC. It specifies CASSARQAYEQYF.

This clonotype was counted many times. The chain carries TRBV7-2 and TRBJ2-2; no definite D call. The CDR3 spans 15 residues. Germline V CDR1 and CDR2: SGHTA, FQGNSA. V was pared by 7 bases and J by 0 bases, with 12 bases between. DNA for the CDR3: TGTGCCAGCAAACCCGGGCGTGCGAACACCGGGGAGCTGTTTTTT. It specifies CASKPGRANTGELFF.